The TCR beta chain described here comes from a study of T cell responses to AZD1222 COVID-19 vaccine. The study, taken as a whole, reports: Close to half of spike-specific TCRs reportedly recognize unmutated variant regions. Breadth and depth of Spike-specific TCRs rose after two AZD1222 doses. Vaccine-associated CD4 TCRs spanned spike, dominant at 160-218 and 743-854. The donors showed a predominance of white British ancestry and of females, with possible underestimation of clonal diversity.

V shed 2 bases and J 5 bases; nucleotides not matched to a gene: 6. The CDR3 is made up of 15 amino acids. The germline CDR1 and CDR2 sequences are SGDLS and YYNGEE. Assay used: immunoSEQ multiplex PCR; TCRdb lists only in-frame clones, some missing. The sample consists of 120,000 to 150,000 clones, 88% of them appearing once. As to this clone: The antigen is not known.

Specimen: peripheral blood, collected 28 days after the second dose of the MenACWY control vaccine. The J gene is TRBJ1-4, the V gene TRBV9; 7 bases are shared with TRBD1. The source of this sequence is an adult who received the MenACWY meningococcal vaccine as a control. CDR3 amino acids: CASSVSTGPNEKLFF. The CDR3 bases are TGTGCCAGCAGCGTCTCGACAGGGCCCAATGAAAAACTGTTTTTT.